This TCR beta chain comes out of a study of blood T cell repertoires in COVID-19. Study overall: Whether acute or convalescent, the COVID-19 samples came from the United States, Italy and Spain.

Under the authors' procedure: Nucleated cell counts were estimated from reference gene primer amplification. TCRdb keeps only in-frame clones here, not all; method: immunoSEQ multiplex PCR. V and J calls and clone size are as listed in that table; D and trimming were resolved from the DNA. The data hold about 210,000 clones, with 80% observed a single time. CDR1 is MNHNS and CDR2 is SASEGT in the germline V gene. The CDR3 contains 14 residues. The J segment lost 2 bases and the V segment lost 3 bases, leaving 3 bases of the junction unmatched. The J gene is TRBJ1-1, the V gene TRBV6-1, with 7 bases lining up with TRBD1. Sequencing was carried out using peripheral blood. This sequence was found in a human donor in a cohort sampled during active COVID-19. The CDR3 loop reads CASSDKGANTEAFF. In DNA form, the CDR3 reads TGTGCCAGCAGTGATAAGGGGGCAAACACTGAAGCTTTCTTT.